The 29 T cell receptor beta chains below all came from one sample that was sequenced in a study of tumor-infiltrating lymphocytes in localized non-small cell lung cancer. The table came from immunoSEQ multiplex PCR; TCRdb's copy has only in-frame clones and leaves some out. The sample lists about 13,000 clones, approximately 72% occurring once. The source material was uninvolved lung tissue not adjacent to the tumor. Receptors originate from a human donor with non-small cell lung cancer.

The chain is built from TRBV5-1 and TRBJ2-5; D possibly corresponds to TRBD2 (5 bases). With 4 bases removed from V and 4 bases from J, the gap between germline ends came to 11 bases. The CDR3 is 13 amino acids. CDR1 is SGHRS and CDR2 is YFSETQ in the germline V gene. The CDR3 bases are TGCGCCAGCAGCGCCCCGGGGTCAGAGACCCAGTACTTC. Protein sequence: CASSAPGSETQYF.

This chain connects TRBV11-2 to TRBJ2-7; D is ambiguous. CDR1 is SGHAT, CDR2 FQNNGV, per germline. The V end was cut by 5 bases, the J end by 6 bases, with 17 bases between. The CDR3 is 14 residues long. CDR3 nucleotide sequence: TGTGCCAGCAGCACCTTAGATATTTTGGGCGAGCAGTACTTC. Translating gives CASSTLDILGEQYF.

V is TRBV7-2 and J is TRBJ2-2, with D maybe TRBD2 (7 bases). This CDR3 is built from 15 residues. Germline V lookup: CDR1 SGHTA, CDR2 FQGNSA. V gave up 2 bases and J gave up 7 bases, with 14 bases separating them. CDR3 coding DNA: TGTGCCAGCAGCTTACGGGGGGCTTCTGGCGGGGAGCTGTTTTTT. It encodes CASSLRGASGGELFF.

With regard to this clone: A read error may produce the germline difference seen at one junction end. J is TRBJ1-1 and V is TRBV18; a weak D match, TRBD1 (5 bases). The V gene's germline CDR1 is KGHSH and CDR2 LQKENI. This CDR3 is 14 amino acids long. The CDR3 spells CASSLSQGNSEAFF. CDR3 DNA sequence: TGTGCCAGCTCACTATCCCAGGGTAACAGTGAAGCTTTCTTT.

The gene calls are TRBV7-9 and TRBJ2-1, with 8 bases aligning to TRBD1. Trimming cost V 4 bases and J 1 base; bases outside gene matches: 6. Germline CDR1 is SEHNR and CDR2 is FQNEAQ (reference sequence). The CDR3 loop spans 16 amino acids. The CDR3 DNA sequence: TGTGCCAGCAGCTCTGATTACAGGGGGTCCTACAATGAGCAGTTCTTC. Protein: CASSSDYRGSYNEQFF.

The V and J genes are TRBV7-9 and TRBJ1-4; D remains unclear. Trimming stripped 5 bases from V and 8 bases from J, with 15 bases between. Germline CDR1 SEHNR, CDR2 FQNEAQ (reference sequence). This CDR3 contains 14 residues. CDR3 in amino acids: CASSKGLGEEKLFF. The CDR3 coding sequence is TGTGCCAGCAGCAAGGGCCTCGGGGAAGAAAAACTGTTTTTT.

This chain uses TRBV5-4 with TRBJ2-5, with D perhaps matching TRBD1 (6 bases). The CDR3 covers 15 residues. The germline V and J ends were trimmed by 4 bases and 1 base, with 14 bases remaining between them. Per the germline V gene, CDR1 is SGHNT and CDR2 is YYREEE (reference sequence). The CDR3 loop is CASSPLTGLQETQYF. DNA for the CDR3: TGTGCCAGCAGCCCTCTAACAGGGCTCCAAGAGACCCAGTACTTC.

By proportion, this clone is medium-sized. The CDR3 DNA reads TGTGCCAGCAGCTTGGGCTTGGGCGGCAGCTCTGGAAACACCATATATTTT. The encoded protein is CASSLGLGGSSGNTIYF. V gene TRBV5-4 combines with J gene TRBJ1-3; unclear D gene. Germline CDR1 and CDR2: SGHNT and YYREEE (reference sequence). Trimming took off 0 bases at V and 0 bases at J, with 13 bases between the two ends. The CDR3 is made up of 17 amino acids.

The chain uses TRBV6-1 and TRBJ1-4, with D perhaps matching TRBD1 (5 bases). V lost 2 bases and J lost 8, with 24 bases in between. Germline CDR1 reads MNHNS; CDR2 reads SASEGT. This CDR3 contains 18 residues. CDR3 DNA: TGTGCCAGCAGTGAATCGGCGGGGGACGTGGCTGTGCGGGAAAAACTGTTTTTT. Translation: CASSESAGDVAVREKLFF.

The chain combines TRBV29-1 with TRBJ2-5, with D possibly TRBD1 on 5 matching bases. The CDR3 loop spans 18 amino acids. Germline CDR1 reads SQVTM; CDR2 reads ANQGSEA. Between the trimmed V and J ends, which lost 1 base and 2 bases, there was a span of 23 bases. The CDR3 DNA follows: TGCAGCGTTGAAGGTTGGACCTCACAGTGGGGCCCACAAGAGACCCAGTACTTC. Protein: CSVEGWTSQWGPQETQYF.

This clone has a handful of counts. The V gene is TRBV5-1, the J gene TRBJ2-5, with D hard to call. V lost 5 bases and J 2 bases, leaving 10 bases between the germline ends. Germline V gene data show CDR1 as SGHRS and CDR2 as YFSETQ. There are 13 residues in the CDR3. For the CDR3, the DNA is TGCGCCAGCAGAATCGGCACGCAAGAGACCCAGTACTTC. It specifies CASRIGTQETQYF.

The rearrangement joins TRBV14 to TRBJ1-2, with a tentative D call TRBD1 (5 bases). Germline loops: CDR1 SGHDN, CDR2 FVKESK. Trimming pared 3 bases from V and 8 bases from J, leaving 10 bases between. CDR3 size: 12 residues. The CDR3 loop is CASSQDMGGYTF. DNA of the CDR3: TGTGCCAGCAGCCAGGACATGGGGGGCTACACCTTC.

This clone was recorded a few times. This chain joins TRBV29-1 and TRBJ2-2, with TRBD1 identical over 10 bases. Germline trimming cut 4 bases from V and 6 bases from J; bases unmatched to any gene: 2. There are 13 residues in the CDR3. Germline-derived CDR1 and CDR2 are SQVTM and ANQGSEA. The CDR3 DNA reads TGCAGCGTTGGGGGGACAGGGGCCGGGGAGCTGTTTTTT. Translation gives CSVGGTGAGELFF.

The chain employs TRBV29-1 and TRBJ1-2; no reliable D call. Germline CDR1 reads SQVTM; CDR2 reads ANQGSEA. The CDR3 contains 18 residues. V was cut by 5 bases and J by 4 bases, with 29 bases left in between. Here the CDR3 reads CSVPQLLGLPDASYGYTF. The CDR3 region has the DNA TGCAGCGTTCCCCAACTATTAGGACTCCCAGATGCTTCCTATGGCTACACCTTC.

The CDR3 sequence: CASSPGTATTGNTIYF. Here the CDR3 DNA reads TGTGCCAGCAGCCCAGGGACAGCTACAACTGGAAACACCATATATTTT. The V and J genes are TRBV7-6 and TRBJ1-3; 7 bases line up with TRBD1. The V and J ends lost 5 bases and 2 bases, in that order; junction bases with no gene match: 9. The germline CDR1 and CDR2 sequences are SGHVS and FNYEAQ. This CDR3 has 16 residues.

The chain combines TRBV6-5 with TRBJ1-6; 9 nucleotides align to TRBD1. V shed 8 bases and J 4 bases; nucleotides not matched to a gene: 3. Per germline, CDR1 MNHEY and CDR2 SVGAGI. This CDR3 spans 14 amino acids. The CDR3 loop is CASRDRAYNSPLHF. CDR3 bases: TGTGCCAGCCGGGACAGGGCATATAATTCACCCCTCCACTTT.

This clone was seen a few times. This chain connects TRBV6-1 to TRBJ2-1; weak D call: TRBD2 (5 bases). Germline loops: CDR1 MNHNS, CDR2 SASEGT. Trimming took off 6 bases at V and 10 bases at J, with 19 bases between the two ends. There are 14 residues in the CDR3. DNA of the CDR3: TGTGCCAGCAGCACTACCCGGGGAGCTGACGAGCAGTTCTTC. The encoded protein is CASSTTRGADEQFF.

This clone was recorded once. The V call is TRBV30, the J call TRBJ1-3; a weak D match, TRBD1 (5 bases). CDR3 length: 12 amino acids. V lost 5 bases to trimming and J lost 5 bases, with 10 bases between them. Germline CDR1 reads GTSNPN; CDR2 reads SVGIG (reference sequence). The CDR3, as DNA: TGTGCCTGGCTCCGGGGACGAAACACCATATATTTT. Protein product: CAWLRGRNTIYF.

In its sample, this clone is medium-sized. The chain is built from TRBV1 and TRBJ2-7; TRBD2 reflects the table's D call only, with no check against the DNA. TRBV1 is marked as a pseudogene. CDR3 length equals 15 residues. The CDR3 loop is CTSSGLAEYSYEQYF. As DNA, the CDR3 is TGCACCAGCAGCGGACTAGCGGAGTACTCCTACGAGCAGTACTTC.

The chain joins TRBV11-2 to TRBJ2-2, with D unclear. This CDR3 is built from 14 residues. Looked up from germline, CDR1 is SGHAT and CDR2 is FQNNGV. V was clipped by 1 base and J by 6 bases, with 9 bases between them. The CDR3 region is CASSLGLLAGELFF. In nucleotides, the CDR3 is TGTGCCAGCAGCTTAGGTCTCTTAGCCGGGGAGCTGTTTTTT.

The chain is built from TRBV28 and TRBJ1-4; TRBD1 might be the D (5 bases). This CDR3 has 14 amino acids. Trimming pared 4 bases from V and 4 bases from J, leaving 10 bases between. Germline lookup yields CDR1 MDHEN and CDR2 SYDVKM. The CDR3 spells CASSSGRINEKLFF. As DNA, the CDR3 is TGTGCCAGCAGTTCGGGACGGATTAATGAAAAACTGTTTTTT.

The chain carries TRBV6-1 and TRBJ2-7; the match to TRBD1 covers 7 bases. Germline lookup yields CDR1 MNHNS and CDR2 SASEGT. The CDR3 contains 13 residues. Trimming took 6 bases from V and 6 from J; bases not matched to a gene: 8. CDR3 nucleotide sequence: TGTGCCAGCAGGAGGGGGCGCGTGGTCGAGCAGTACTTC. Its translation: CASRRGRVVEQYF.

This clone showed up just a few times. The genes are TRBV19 and TRBJ2-3; a possible D gene is TRBD2 (6 bases). V was shortened by 3 bases and J by 0 bases, with 16 bases between the two germline ends. The CDR3 extends over 17 amino acids. From germline, CDR1 is LNHDA and CDR2 SQIVND (reference sequence). The CDR3 region has the DNA TGTGCCAGTAGTATCTCAGGGCTAGCGCCTAGCACAGATACGCAGTATTTT. This codes for CASSISGLAPSTDTQYF.

This clone has a handful of counts. The J gene is TRBJ2-2, the V gene TRBV27, with a weak D call TRBD2 (7 bases). Germline CDR1 reads MNHEY; CDR2 reads SMNVEV (reference sequence). The CDR3 extends over 15 amino acids. V lost 7 bases to trimming and J lost 6 bases, with 18 bases between them. The CDR3 DNA reads TGTGCCAGCACCGGGGGGCGCTGGGGAGCCGGGGAGCTGTTTTTT. As protein: CASTGGRWGAGELFF.

The chain uses TRBV28 and TRBJ1-5, with 9 positions matching TRBD1. J was trimmed by 6 bases and V by 5 bases; bases with no gene match: 11. The CDR3 sequence is 16 residues long. CDR1 is MDHEN, CDR2 SYDVKM, per germline. DNA of the CDR3: TGTGCCAGCAGTCCGACCGAAACAGGGGGCACTCAGCCCCAGCATTTT. It is translated as CASSPTETGGTQPQHF. Drawing the rest from reference TRBV28 and TRBJ1-5, the complete variable domain is DVKVTQSSRYLVKRTGEKVFLECVQDMDHENMFWYRQDPGLGLRLIYFSYDVKMKEKGDIPEGYSVSREKKERFSLILESASTNQTSMYLCASSPTETGGTQPQHFGDGTRLSIL.

This chain joins TRBV9 and TRBJ2-5; D not resolved. The CDR3 runs to 14 residues. CDR1 is SGDLS, CDR2 YYNGEE, per germline. The V end lost 1 base, the J end lost 0 bases, and 7 bases lay between the germline ends. For the CDR3, the DNA is TGTGCCAGCAGCGTAAGGGCTGACCAAGAGACCCAGTACTTC. The encoded protein is CASSVRADQETQYF.

In DNA, the CDR3 is TGTGCCAGCAGTTTAAGGGCGCCCGGCGAGCAGTACTTC. Its translation is CASSLRAPGEQYF. This chain joins TRBV28 and TRBJ2-7; D not certain. The CDR3 consists of 13 residues. CDR1 is MDHEN, CDR2 SYDVKM, per germline. V was trimmed by 2 bases and J by 6 bases, leaving 11 bases between them.

A single count supports this clone. The chain couples TRBV2 to TRBJ1-5; D ambiguous. V was trimmed by 5 bases and J by 5 bases, leaving 10 bases between them. Germline CDR1 reads SNHLY; CDR2 reads FYNNEI. CDR3 length equals 13 residues. The CDR3 loop reads CASSLALYQPQHF. CDR3 sequence (DNA): TGTGCCAGCAGTCTGGCCCTTTATCAGCCCCAGCATTTT.

This clone was observed a few times. This chain uses TRBV27 with TRBJ1-1; D is unresolved. CDR3 length: 13 amino acids. Germline CDR1 reads MNHEY; CDR2 reads SMNVEV (reference sequence). The V and J ends lost 5 bases and 2 bases respectively, with 9 bases between them. The CDR3 DNA is TGTGCCAGCAGTCAGTGGATTAACACTGAAGCTTTCTTT. This gives the protein CASSQWINTEAFF.